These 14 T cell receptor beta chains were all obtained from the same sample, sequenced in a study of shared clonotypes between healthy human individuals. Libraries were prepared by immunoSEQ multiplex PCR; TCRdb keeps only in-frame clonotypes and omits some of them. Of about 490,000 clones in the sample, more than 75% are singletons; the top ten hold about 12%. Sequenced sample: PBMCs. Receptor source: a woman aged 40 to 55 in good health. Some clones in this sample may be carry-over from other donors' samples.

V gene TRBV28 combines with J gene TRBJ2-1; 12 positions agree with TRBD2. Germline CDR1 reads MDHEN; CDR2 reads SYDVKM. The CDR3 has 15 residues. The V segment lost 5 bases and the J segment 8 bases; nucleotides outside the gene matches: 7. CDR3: CASSTAGLAGYEQFF. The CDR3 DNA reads TGTGCCAGCAGTACTGCGGGACTAGCGGGTTATGAGCAGTTCTTC.

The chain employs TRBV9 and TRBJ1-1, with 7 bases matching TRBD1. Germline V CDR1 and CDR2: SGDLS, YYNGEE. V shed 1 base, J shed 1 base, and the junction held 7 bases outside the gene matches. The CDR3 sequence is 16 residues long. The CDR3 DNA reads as TGTGCCAGCAGCGTATCCCGACAGGGACCGAACACTGAAGCTTTCTTT. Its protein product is CASSVSRQGPNTEAFF.

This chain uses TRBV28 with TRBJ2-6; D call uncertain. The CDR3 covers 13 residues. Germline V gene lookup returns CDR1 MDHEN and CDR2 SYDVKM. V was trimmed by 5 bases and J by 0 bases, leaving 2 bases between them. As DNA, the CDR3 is TGTGCCAGCAGTGACTCTGGGGCCAACGTCCTGACTTTC. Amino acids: CASSDSGANVLTF.

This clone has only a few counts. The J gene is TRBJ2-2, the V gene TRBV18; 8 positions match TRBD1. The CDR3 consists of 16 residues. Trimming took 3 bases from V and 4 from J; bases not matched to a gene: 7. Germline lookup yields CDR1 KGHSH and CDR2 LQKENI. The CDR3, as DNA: TGTGCCAGCTCACCGACCGGGACAGGATTCACCGGGGAGCTGTTTTTT. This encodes CASSPTGTGFTGELFF.

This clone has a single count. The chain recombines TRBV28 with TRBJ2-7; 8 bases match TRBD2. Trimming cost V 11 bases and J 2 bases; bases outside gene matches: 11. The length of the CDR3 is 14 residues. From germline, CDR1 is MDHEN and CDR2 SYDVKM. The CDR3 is CASHPGGRTYEQYF. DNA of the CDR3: TGTGCCTCCCACCCGGGGGGGAGGACCTACGAGCAGTACTTC. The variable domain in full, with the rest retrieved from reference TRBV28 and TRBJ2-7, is DVKVTQSSRYLVKRTGEKVFLECVQDMDHENMFWYRQDPGLGLRLIYFSYDVKMKEKGDIPEGYSVSREKKERFSLILESASTNQTSMYLCASHPGGRTYEQYFGPGTRLTVT.

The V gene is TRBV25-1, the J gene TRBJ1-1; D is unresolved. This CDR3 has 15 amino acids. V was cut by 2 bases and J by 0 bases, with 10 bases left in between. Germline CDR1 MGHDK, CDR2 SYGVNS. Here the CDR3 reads CASSERCVLNTEAFF. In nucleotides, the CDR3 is TGTGCCAGCAGTGAACGATGTGTTTTGAACACTGAAGCTTTCTTT.

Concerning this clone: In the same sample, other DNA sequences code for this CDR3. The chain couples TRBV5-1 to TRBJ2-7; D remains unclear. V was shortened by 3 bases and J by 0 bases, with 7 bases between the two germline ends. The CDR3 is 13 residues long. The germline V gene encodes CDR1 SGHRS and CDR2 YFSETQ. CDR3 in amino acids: CASSSDNSYEQYF. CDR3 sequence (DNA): TGCGCCAGCAGCTCAGACAACTCCTACGAGCAGTACTTC. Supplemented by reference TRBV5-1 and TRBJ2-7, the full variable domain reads KAGVTQTPRYLIKTRGQQVTLSCSPISGHRSVSWYQQTPGQGLQFLFEYFSETQRNKGNFPGRFSGRQFSNSRSEMNVSTLELGDSALYLCASSSDNSYEQYFGPGTRLTVT.

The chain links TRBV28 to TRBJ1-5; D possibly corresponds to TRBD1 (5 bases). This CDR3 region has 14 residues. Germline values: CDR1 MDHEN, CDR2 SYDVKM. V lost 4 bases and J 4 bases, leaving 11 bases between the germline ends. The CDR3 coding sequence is TGTGCCAGCAGTTCCCCCCCAGGGAATCAGCCCCAGCATTTT. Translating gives CASSSPPGNQPQHF.

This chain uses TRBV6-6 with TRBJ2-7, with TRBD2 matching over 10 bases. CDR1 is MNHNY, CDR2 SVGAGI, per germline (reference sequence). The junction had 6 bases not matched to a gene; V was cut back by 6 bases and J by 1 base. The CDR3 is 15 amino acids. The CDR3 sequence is CASSGTSGNSYEQYF. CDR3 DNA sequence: TGTGCCAGCAGCGGCACTAGCGGGAATTCCTACGAGCAGTACTTC.

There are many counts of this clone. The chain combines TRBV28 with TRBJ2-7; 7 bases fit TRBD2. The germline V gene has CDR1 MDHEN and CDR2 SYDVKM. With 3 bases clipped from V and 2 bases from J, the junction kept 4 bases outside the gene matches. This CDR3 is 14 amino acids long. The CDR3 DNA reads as TGTGCCAGCAGTTTCCTAGCGGCAACCTACGAGCAGTACTTC. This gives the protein CASSFLAATYEQYF.

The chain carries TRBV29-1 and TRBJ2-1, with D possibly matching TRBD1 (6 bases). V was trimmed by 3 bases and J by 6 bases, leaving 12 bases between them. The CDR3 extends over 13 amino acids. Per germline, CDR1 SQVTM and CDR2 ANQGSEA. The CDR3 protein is CSVDRGEVNEQFF. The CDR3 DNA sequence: TGCAGCGTTGACAGGGGTGAGGTCAATGAGCAGTTCTTC.

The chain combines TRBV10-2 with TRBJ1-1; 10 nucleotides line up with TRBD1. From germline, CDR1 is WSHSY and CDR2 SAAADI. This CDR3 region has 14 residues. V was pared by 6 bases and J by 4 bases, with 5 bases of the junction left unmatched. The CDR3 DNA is TGCGCCAGCAGCGACAGGGGGCGCTTCACTGAAGCTTTCTTT. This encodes CASSDRGRFTEAFF.

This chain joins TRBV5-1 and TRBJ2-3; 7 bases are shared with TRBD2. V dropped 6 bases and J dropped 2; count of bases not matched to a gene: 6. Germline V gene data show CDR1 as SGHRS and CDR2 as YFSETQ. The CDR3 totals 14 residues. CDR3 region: CASMEGGYTDTQYF. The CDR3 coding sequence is TGCGCCAGCATGGAGGGAGGGTACACAGATACGCAGTATTTT. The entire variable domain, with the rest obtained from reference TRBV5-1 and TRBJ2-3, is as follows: KAGVTQTPRYLIKTRGQQVTLSCSPISGHRSVSWYQQTPGQGLQFLFEYFSETQRNKGNFPGRFSGRQFSNSRSEMNVSTLELGDSALYLCASMEGGYTDTQYFGPGTRLTVL.

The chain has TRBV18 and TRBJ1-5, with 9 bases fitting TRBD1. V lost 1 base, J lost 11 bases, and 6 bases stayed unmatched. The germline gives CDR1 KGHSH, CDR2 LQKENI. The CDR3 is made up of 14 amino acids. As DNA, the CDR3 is TGTGCCAGCTCACCACTCCCGGGACAGGGAACCCAGCATTTT. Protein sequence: CASSPLPGQGTQHF.